This T cell receptor beta chain was documented in a study of blood T cell repertoires in COVID-19. This clone was counted once. In the original workflow: Amplification from reference gene primers served as the basis for estimated nucleated cell counts. Profiled with immunoSEQ multiplex PCR; TCRdb holds only in-frame clones, not every one. Clonal size and the V and J genes are those of that table, whereas D and trimming came from the DNA. The table lists 180,000 or so clones, about 83% of them singletons. Germline V gene sequence: CDR1 LNHDA, CDR2 SQIVND (reference sequence). This CDR3 contains 13 residues. V trimming: 5 bases; J trimming: 9 bases; junction bases outside the gene matches: 7.

The sequenced sample consisted of peripheral blood. The chain links TRBV19 to TRBJ2-3; 8 nucleotides match TRBD1. The receptor's source is an older person with COVID-19, enrolled during active disease. This CDR3 is CASSGQGAKTQYF. The CDR3 coding sequence is TGTGCCAGTAGTGGACAGGGAGCGAAAACGCAGTATTTT.